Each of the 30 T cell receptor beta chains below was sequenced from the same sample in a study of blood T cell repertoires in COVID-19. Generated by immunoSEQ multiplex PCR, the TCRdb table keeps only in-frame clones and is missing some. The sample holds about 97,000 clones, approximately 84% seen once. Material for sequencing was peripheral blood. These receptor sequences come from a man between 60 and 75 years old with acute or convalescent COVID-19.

CDR3 loop: CASSQGLAGGTNQETQYF. CDR3 DNA: TGTGCCAGCTCACAGGGACTAGCGGGAGGGACCAATCAAGAGACCCAGTACTTC. The V and J genes are TRBV18 and TRBJ2-5; the match to TRBD2 covers 16 bases. Germline values: CDR1 KGHSH, CDR2 LQKENI. J was trimmed by 2 bases and V by 4 bases; bases with no gene match: 7. The CDR3 consists of 18 residues.

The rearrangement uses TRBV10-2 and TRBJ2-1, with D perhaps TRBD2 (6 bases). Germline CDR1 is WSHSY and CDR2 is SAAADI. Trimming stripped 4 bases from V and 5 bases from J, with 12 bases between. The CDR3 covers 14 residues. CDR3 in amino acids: CASSGASADNEQFF. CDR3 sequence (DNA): TGCGCCAGCAGTGGGGCTAGCGCCGACAATGAGCAGTTCTTC.

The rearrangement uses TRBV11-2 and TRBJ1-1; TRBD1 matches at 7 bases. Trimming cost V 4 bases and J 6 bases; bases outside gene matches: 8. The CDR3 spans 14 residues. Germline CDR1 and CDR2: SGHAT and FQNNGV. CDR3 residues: CASSSPGGFAEAFF. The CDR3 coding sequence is TGTGCCAGCAGCTCTCCAGGGGGGTTCGCTGAAGCTTTCTTT.

The CDR3 loop is CASTPGTGNTEAFF. The CDR3 bases are TGCGCCAGCACCCCAGGGACAGGGAACACTGAAGCTTTCTTT. The V gene is TRBV5-1, the J gene TRBJ1-1; 8 nucleotides agree with TRBD1. V was pared by 6 bases and J by 1 base, with 5 bases of the junction left unmatched. CDR3 size: 14 residues. CDR1 is SGHRS, CDR2 YFSETQ, per germline.

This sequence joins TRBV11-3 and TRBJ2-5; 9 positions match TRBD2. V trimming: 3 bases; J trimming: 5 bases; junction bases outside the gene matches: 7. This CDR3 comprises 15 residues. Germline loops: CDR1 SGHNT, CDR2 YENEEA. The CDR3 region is CASSFSGGPRETQYF. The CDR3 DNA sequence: TGTGCCAGCAGCTTTAGCGGGGGCCCCAGGGAGACCCAGTACTTC.

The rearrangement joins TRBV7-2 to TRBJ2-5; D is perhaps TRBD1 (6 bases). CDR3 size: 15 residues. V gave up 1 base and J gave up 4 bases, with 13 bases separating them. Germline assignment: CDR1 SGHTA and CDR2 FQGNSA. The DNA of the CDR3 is TGTGCCAGCAGCTTAGAGGGGGTCCGGGGAGAGACCCAGTACTTC. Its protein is CASSLEGVRGETQYF.

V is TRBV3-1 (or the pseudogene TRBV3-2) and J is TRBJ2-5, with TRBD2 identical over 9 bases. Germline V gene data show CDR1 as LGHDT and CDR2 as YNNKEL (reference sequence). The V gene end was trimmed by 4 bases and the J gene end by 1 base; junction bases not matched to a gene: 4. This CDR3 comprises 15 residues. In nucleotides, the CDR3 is TGTGCCAGCAGCCGTGGACTAGCGTCCCAAGAGACCCAGTACTTC. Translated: CASSRGLASQETQYF.

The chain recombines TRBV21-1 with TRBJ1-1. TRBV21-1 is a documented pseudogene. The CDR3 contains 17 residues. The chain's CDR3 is CASSKDLRGTFNTEAFF. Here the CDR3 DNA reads TGTGCCAGCAGCAAAGATTTGCGGGGGACATTTAACACTGAAGCTTTCTTT.

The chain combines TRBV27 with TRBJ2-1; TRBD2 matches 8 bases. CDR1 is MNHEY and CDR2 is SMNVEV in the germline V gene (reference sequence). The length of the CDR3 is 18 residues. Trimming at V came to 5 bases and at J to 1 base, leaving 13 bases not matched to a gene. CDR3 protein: CASSPGLVKVGSYNEQFF. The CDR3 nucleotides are TGTGCCAGCAGTCCGGGACTAGTTAAGGTCGGATCCTACAATGAGCAGTTCTTC.

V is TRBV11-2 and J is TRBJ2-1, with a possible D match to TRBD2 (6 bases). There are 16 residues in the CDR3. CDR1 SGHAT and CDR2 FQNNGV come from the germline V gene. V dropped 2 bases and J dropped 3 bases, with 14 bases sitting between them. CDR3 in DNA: TGTGCCAGCAGCTTAAATAGACCTAGCGACTACAATGAGCAGTTCTTC. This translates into CASSLNRPSDYNEQFF.

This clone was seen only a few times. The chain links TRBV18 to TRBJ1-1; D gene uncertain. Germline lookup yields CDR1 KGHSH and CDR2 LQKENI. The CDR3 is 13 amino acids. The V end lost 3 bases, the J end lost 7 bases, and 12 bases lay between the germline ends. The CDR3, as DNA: TGTGCCAGCTCACCGAATATGAGAGATGAAGCTTTCTTT. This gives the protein CASSPNMRDEAFF.

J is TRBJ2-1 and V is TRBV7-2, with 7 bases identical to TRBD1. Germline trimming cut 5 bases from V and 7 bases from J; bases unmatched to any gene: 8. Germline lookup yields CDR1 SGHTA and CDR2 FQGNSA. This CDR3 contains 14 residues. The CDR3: CASSTDRVLNEQFF. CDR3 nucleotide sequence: TGTGCCAGCAGCACTGACAGGGTTCTAAATGAGCAGTTCTTC.

The CDR3 DNA sequence: TGTGCCAGCAGTTACAGGGAGGGGAGCGAGCAGTACTTC. Amino acids: CASSYREGSEQYF. The chain employs TRBV12-3 or TRBV12-4 and TRBJ2-7; D perhaps matches TRBD2 (7 bases). CDR3 size: 13 residues. Trimming removed 4 bases from V and 6 bases from J, with 13 bases in between.

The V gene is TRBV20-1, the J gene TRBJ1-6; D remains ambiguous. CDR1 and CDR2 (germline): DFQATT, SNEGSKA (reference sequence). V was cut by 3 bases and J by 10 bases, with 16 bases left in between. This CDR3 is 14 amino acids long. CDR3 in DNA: TGCAGTGCTAGTACGATGGCCGCGGGGTCACCCCTCCACTTT. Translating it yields CSASTMAAGSPLHF.

The CDR3 DNA is TGTGCCAGCAGCTTAGATCCCGGCGGGACCACCGGGGAGCTGTTTTTT. Translation: CASSLDPGGTTGELFF. The V gene is TRBV11-2, the J gene TRBJ2-2; TRBD2 is a possible D gene (6 bases). This CDR3 region has 16 residues. The ends were cut back, 0 bases at V and 4 bases at J, with 12 bases in the middle. Germline V lookup: CDR1 SGHAT, CDR2 FQNNGV. Together with reference TRBV11-2 and TRBJ2-2, the CDR3 gives the full variable domain: EAGVAQSPRYKIIEKRQSVAFWCNPISGHATLYWYQQILGQGPKLLIQFQNNGVVDDSQLPKDRFSAERLKGVDSTLKIQPAKLEDSAVYLCASSLDPGGTTGELFFGEGSRLTVL.

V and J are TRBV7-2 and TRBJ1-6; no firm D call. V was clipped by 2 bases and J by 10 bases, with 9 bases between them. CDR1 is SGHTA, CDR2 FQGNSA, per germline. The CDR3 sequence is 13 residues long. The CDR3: CASSLSGGSPLHF. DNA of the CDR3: TGTGCCAGCAGCTTAAGTGGAGGCTCACCCCTCCACTTT. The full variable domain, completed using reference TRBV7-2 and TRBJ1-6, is GAGVSQSPSNKVTEKGKDVELRCDPISGHTALYWYRQSLGQGLEFLIYFQGNSAPDKSGLPSDRFSAERTGGSVSTLTIQRTQQEDSAVYLCASSLSGGSPLHFGNGTRLTVT.

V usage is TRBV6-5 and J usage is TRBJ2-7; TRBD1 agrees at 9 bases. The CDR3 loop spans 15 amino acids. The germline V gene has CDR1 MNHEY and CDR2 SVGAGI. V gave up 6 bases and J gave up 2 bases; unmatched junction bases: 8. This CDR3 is CASSKNRGRTYEQYF. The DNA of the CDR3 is TGTGCCAGCAGCAAAAACAGGGGGCGAACCTACGAGCAGTACTTC.

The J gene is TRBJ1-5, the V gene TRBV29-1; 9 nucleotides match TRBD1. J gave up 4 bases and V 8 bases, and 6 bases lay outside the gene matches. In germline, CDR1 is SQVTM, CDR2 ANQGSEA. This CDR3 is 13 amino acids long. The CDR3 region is CSTGQGLNQPQHF. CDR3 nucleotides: TGCAGCACCGGACAGGGGCTAAATCAGCCCCAGCATTTT.

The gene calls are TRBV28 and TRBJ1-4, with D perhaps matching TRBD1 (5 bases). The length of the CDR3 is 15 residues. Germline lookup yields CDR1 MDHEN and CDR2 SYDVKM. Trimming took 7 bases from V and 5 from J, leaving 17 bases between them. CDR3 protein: CASNSPVGGNEKLFF. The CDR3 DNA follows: TGTGCCAGCAATTCCCCGGTGGGGGGAAATGAAAAACTGTTTTTT.

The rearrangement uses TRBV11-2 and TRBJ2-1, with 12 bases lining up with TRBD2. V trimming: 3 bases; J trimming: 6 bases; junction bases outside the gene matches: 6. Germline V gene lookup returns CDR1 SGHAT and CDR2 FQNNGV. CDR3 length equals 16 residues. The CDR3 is CASSFPGLAGPNEQFF. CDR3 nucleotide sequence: TGTGCCAGCAGCTTCCCCGGACTAGCGGGACCCAATGAGCAGTTCTTC.

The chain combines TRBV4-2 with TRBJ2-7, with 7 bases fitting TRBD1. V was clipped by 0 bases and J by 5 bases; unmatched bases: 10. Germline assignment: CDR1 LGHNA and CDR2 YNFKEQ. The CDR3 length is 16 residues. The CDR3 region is CASSQEIKGAHNEQYF. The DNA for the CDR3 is TGTGCCAGCAGCCAAGAGATTAAGGGGGCGCATAACGAGCAGTACTTC.

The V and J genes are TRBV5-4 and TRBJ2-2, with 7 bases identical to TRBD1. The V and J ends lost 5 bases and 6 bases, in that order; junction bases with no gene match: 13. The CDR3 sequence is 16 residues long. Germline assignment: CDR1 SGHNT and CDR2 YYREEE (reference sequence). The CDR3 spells CASSSQTGVKAGELFF. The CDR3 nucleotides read TGTGCCAGCAGTTCCCAAACAGGGGTGAAGGCCGGGGAGCTGTTTTTT.

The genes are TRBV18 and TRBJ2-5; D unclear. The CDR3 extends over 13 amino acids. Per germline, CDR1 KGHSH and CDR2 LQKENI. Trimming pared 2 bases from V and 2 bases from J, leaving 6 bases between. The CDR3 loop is CASSPGLQETQYF. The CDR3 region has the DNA TGTGCCAGCTCACCAGGGCTTCAAGAGACCCAGTACTTC.

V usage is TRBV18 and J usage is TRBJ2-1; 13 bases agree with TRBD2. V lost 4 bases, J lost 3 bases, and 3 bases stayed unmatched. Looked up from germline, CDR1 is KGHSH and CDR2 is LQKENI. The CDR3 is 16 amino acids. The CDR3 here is CASSQTSGRVYNEQFF. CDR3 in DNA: TGTGCCAGCTCACAAACTAGCGGGAGGGTCTACAATGAGCAGTTCTTC. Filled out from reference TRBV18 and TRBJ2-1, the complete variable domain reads NAGVMQNPRHLVRRRGQEARLRCSPMKGHSHVYWYRQLPEEGLKFMVYLQKENIIDESGMPKERFSAEFPKEGPSILRIQQVVRGDSAAYFCASSQTSGRVYNEQFFGPGTRLTVL.

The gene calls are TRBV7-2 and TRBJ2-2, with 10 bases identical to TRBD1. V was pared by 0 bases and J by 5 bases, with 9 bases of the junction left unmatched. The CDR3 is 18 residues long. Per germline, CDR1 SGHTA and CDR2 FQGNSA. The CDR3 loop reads CASSLAGPDRGFTGELFF. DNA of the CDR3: TGTGCCAGCAGCTTAGCGGGCCCGGACAGGGGGTTTACCGGGGAGCTGTTTTTT.

Here the CDR3 DNA reads TGTGCCAGCAGCTTCCCAGACACCTACGAGCAGTACTTC. This translates into CASSFPDTYEQYF. The gene calls are TRBV7-9 and TRBJ2-7, with D unresolved. CDR3 length equals 13 residues. The germline V gene encodes CDR1 SEHNR and CDR2 FQNEAQ (reference sequence). Trimming removed 3 bases at V and 2 bases at J, with 8 bases between.

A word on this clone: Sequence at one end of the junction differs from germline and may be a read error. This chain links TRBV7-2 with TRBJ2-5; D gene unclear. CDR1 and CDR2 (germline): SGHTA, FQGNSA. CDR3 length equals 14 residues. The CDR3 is CASSVASYQETQYF. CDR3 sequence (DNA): TGTGCCAGCAGCGTAGCATCGTACCAAGAGACCCAGTACTTC.

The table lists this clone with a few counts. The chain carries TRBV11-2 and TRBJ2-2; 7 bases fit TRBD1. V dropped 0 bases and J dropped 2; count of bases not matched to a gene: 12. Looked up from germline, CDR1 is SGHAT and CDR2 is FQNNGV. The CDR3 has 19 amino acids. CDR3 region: CASSLESPRTGINTGELFF. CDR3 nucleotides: TGTGCCAGCAGCTTAGAGTCTCCTCGGACAGGAATAAACACCGGGGAGCTGTTTTTT.

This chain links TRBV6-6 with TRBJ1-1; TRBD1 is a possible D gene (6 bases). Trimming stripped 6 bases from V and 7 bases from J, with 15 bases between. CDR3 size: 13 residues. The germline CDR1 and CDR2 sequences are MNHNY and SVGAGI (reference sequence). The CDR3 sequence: CASSLRQAFEAFF. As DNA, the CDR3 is TGTGCCAGCAGCCTCCGACAGGCCTTTGAAGCTTTCTTT.

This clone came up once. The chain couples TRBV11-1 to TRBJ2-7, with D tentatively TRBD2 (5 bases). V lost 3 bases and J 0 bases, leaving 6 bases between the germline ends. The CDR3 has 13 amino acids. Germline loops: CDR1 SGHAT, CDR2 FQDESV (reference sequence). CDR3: CASSLGSSYEQYF. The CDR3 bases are TGTGCCAGCAGCTTGGGGAGCTCCTACGAGCAGTACTTC. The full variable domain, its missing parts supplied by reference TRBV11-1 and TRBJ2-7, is EAEVAQSPRYKITEKSQAVAFWCDPISGHATLYWYRQILGQGPELLVQFQDESVVDDSQLPKDRFSAERLKGVDSTLKIQPAELGDSAMYLCASSLGSSYEQYFGPGTRLTVT.